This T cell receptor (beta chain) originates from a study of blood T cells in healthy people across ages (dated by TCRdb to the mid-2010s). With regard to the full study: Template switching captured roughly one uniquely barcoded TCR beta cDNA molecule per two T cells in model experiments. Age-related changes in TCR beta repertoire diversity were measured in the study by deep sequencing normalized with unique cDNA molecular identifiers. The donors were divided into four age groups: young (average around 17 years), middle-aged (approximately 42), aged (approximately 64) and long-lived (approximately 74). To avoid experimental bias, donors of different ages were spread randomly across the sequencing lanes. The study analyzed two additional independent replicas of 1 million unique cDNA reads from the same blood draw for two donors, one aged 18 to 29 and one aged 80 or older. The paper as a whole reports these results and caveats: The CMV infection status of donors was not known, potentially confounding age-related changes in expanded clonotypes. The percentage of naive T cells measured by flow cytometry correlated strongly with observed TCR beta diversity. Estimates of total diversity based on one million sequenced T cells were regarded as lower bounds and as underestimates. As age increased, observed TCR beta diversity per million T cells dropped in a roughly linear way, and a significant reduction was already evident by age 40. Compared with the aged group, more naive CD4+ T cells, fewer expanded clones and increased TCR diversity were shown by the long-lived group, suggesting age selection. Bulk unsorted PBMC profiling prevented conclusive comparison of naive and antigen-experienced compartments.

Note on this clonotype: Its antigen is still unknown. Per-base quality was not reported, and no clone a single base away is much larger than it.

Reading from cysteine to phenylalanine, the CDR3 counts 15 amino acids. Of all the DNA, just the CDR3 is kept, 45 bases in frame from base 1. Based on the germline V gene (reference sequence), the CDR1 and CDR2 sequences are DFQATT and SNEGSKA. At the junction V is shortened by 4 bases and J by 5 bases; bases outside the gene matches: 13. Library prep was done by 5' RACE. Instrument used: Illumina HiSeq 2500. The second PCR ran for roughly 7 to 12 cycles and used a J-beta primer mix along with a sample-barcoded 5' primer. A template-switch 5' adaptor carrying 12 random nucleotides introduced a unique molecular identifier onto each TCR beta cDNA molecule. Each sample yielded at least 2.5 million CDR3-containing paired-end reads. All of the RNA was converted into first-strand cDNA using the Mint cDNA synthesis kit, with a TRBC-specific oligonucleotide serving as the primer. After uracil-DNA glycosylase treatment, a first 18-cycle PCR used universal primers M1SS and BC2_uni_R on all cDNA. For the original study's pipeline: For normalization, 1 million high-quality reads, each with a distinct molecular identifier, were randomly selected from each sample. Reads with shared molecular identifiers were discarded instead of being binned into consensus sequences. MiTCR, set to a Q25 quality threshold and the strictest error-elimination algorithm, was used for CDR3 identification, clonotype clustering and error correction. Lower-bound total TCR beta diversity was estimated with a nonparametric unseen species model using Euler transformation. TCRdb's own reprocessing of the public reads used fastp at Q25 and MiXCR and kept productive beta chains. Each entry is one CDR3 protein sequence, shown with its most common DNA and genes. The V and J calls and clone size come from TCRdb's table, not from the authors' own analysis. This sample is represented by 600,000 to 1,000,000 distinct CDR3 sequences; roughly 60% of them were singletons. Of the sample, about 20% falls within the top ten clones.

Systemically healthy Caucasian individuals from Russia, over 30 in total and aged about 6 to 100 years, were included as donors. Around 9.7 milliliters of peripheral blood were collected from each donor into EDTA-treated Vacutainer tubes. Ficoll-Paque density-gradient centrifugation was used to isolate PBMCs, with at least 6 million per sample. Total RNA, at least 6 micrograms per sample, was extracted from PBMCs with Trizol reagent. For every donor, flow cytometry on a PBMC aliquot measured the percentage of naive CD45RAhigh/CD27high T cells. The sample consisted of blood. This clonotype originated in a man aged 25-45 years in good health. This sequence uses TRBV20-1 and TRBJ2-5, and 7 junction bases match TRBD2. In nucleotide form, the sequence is TGCAGTGCTACACCCGTATGGGGGGAGGGGGAGACCCAGTACTTC. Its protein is CSATPVWGEGETQYF.